These 14 T cell receptor beta chains came from one sample sequenced in a study of T cell responses to AZD1222 COVID-19 vaccine. This table comes from immunoSEQ multiplex PCR, and its TCRdb copy is limited to in-frame clones, with some not included. The sample records around 110,000 clones, around 81% being singletons. The sample consisted of peripheral blood, taken on day 0 of AZD1222 vaccination. These receptors all come from an adult in good health.

The J gene is TRBJ1-3, the V gene TRBV29-1; 7 positions match TRBD1. This CDR3 is built from 14 residues. The ends lost 6 bases at V and 0 bases at J; junction bases unmatched: 5. CDR1 is SQVTM and CDR2 is ANQGSEA in the germline V gene. DNA of the CDR3: TGCAGCGTAAGGACAGGCCGCTCTGGAAACACCATATATTTT. It is translated as CSVRTGRSGNTIYF.

The chain combines TRBV7-9 with TRBJ2-7; 7 bases map to TRBD2. There are 15 residues in the CDR3. J lost 5 bases, V lost 5 bases, and 12 bases had no gene match. From germline, CDR1 is SEHNR and CDR2 FQNEAQ (reference sequence). In DNA form, the CDR3 reads TGTGCCAGCAGCGGTACCCAGCGGGGTGGCAACGAGCAGTACTTC. It is translated as CASSGTQRGGNEQYF.

The sample holds one count of this clone. The rearrangement joins TRBV19 to TRBJ1-2; D is unresolved. The germline V gene has CDR1 LNHDA and CDR2 SQIVND (reference sequence). This CDR3 has 13 amino acids. V was trimmed by 9 bases and J by 2 bases, leaving 13 bases between them. CDR3 amino acids: CASRTGGNYGYTF. The CDR3 nucleotides read TGTGCCAGCCGGACGGGCGGCAACTATGGCTACACCTTC. Full variable domain (remainder filled in from reference TRBV19 and TRBJ1-2): DGGITQSPKYLFRKEGQNVTLSCEQNLNHDAMYWYRQDPGQGLRLIYYSQIVNDFQKGDIAEGYSVSREKKESFPLTVTSAQKNPTAFYLCASRTGGNYGYTFGSGTRLTVV.

The chain is built from TRBV27 and TRBJ1-4; D is ambiguous. The CDR3 has 16 residues. Germline-derived CDR1 and CDR2 are MNHEY and SMNVEV (reference sequence). The V and J ends lost 1 base and 3 bases respectively, with 12 bases between them. DNA of the CDR3: TGTGCCAGCAGTTTATATTTGGGCGTATCTAATGAAAAACTGTTTTTT. This sequence encodes CASSLYLGVSNEKLFF.

V is TRBV19 and J is TRBJ2-5; 8 nucleotides agree with TRBD1. The CDR3 spans 14 residues. Germline trimming cut 5 bases from V and 6 bases from J; bases unmatched to any gene: 8. Germline CDR1 reads LNHDA; CDR2 reads SQIVND (reference sequence). The CDR3 sequence: CASSLGQDVQTQYF. CDR3 nucleotides: TGTGCCAGTAGTCTGGGACAGGATGTGCAGACCCAGTACTTC.

V usage is TRBV7-9 and J usage is TRBJ1-6; D gene ambiguous. Germline loops: CDR1 SEHNR, CDR2 FQNEAQ (reference sequence). CDR3 size: 14 residues. V lost 7 bases, J lost 5 bases, and 12 bases lay in between. The CDR3 reads CASKSGFHNSPLHF. The CDR3 bases are TGTGCCAGCAAGTCGGGGTTCCATAATTCACCCCTCCACTTT.

The rearrangement links TRBV19 to TRBJ1-5; D is possibly TRBD1 (5 bases). Germline CDR1 and CDR2: LNHDA and SQIVND (reference sequence). The V and J ends lost 5 bases and 6 bases respectively, with 17 bases between them. This CDR3 region has 15 residues. In DNA, the CDR3 is TGTGCCAGTAGTCCCCCCCGGGGCGCGGGTCAGCCCCAGCATTTT. It specifies CASSPPRGAGQPQHF. Complete variable domain (other parts from reference TRBV19 and TRBJ1-5): DGGITQSPKYLFRKEGQNVTLSCEQNLNHDAMYWYRQDPGQGLRLIYYSQIVNDFQKGDIAEGYSVSREKKESFPLTVTSAQKNPTAFYLCASSPPRGAGQPQHFGDGTRLSIL.

This clone has only one observation. CDR3 loop: CASSPLMSYQETQYF. The CDR3 DNA is TGTGCCAGCTCACCTCTTATGTCTTACCAAGAGACCCAGTACTTC. V is TRBV18 and J is TRBJ2-5; no reliable D call. Germline CDR1 reads KGHSH; CDR2 reads LQKENI. CDR3 length equals 15 residues. The V end lost 3 bases, the J end lost 0 bases, and 11 bases lay between the germline ends.

The chain employs TRBV23-1 and TRBJ1-4; 9 bases are shared with TRBD1. TRBV23-1 is an ORF for which the function is uncertain. CDR3 length equals 15 residues. The J segment lost 10 bases and the V segment lost 6 bases, leaving 12 bases of the junction unmatched. The chain's CDR3 is CASSGDRAMRGKLFF. CDR3 DNA sequence: TGCGCCAGCAGCGGGGACAGGGCTATGAGGGGAAAACTGTTTTTT.

The V call is TRBV10-3, the J call TRBJ2-4; D not certain. Trimming left V 3 bases short and J 0 bases short, with 9 bases between. CDR1 ENHRY and CDR2 SYGVKD come from the germline V gene. This CDR3 is 15 amino acids long. The CDR3 region is CAISDSTGAKNIQYF. The DNA of the CDR3 is TGTGCCATCAGTGACTCCACCGGAGCCAAAAACATTCAGTACTTC.

The genes are TRBV29-1 and TRBJ1-2; 8 bases fit TRBD1. Germline V CDR1 and CDR2: SQVTM, ANQGSEA. J lost 4 bases, V lost 0 bases, and 10 bases had no gene match. The CDR3 runs 16 residues. DNA of the CDR3: TGCAGCGTTGAAGATCTTGACAGGGGAATCGTCTATGGCTACACCTTC. Amino acid sequence: CSVEDLDRGIVYGYTF.

This clone has only a few counts. The chain carries TRBV20-1 and TRBJ1-6; D gene ambiguous. CDR1 and CDR2 from the germline V gene are DFQATT and SNEGSKA (reference sequence). Trimming cost V 3 bases and J 0 bases, with 15 bases left between them. This CDR3 has 17 amino acids. The CDR3 region is CSASRLERSSYNSPLHF. The CDR3 DNA follows: TGCAGTGCTAGTAGATTGGAACGCAGCTCCTATAATTCACCCCTCCACTTT.

As DNA, the CDR3 is TGTGCCAGCAGTTATTTTGGGGGCGTGATGACTGAAGCTTTCTTT. It codes for CASSYFGGVMTEAFF. J is TRBJ1-1 and V is TRBV6-2 or TRBV6-3, with D maybe TRBD1 (6 bases). Per germline, CDR1 MNHEY and CDR2 SVGEGT. Trimming stripped 3 bases from V and 5 bases from J, with 16 bases between. There are 15 residues in the CDR3.

The genes are TRBV5-1 and TRBJ2-5; D remains ambiguous. The CDR3 has 13 amino acids. The germline V and J ends were trimmed by 0 bases and 1 base, with 4 bases remaining between them. Germline V gene sequence: CDR1 SGHRS, CDR2 YFSETQ. The CDR3 reads CASSLATQETQYF. Here the CDR3 DNA reads TGCGCCAGCAGCTTGGCGACCCAAGAGACCCAGTACTTC.